The 9 T cell receptor beta chains in this list originate from one sample, sequenced in a study of regulatory T cells in long-lasting Graves disease. Time point noted: newly diagnosed GD, antithyroid drugs for less than 3 months. Construction of the TCR library relied on RNA isolated from PBMCs. Through Arm-PCR of CDR3 regions and iRepertoire HTBI primers, TCR beta libraries were built. TCRdb redid the calling of the multiplex PCR reads with MiXCR, one entry per CDR3 protein. Among 530,000 or so distinct CDR3 sequences listed, roughly 13% were seen once. This sample also belongs to another study, concerning T cells in Graves' hyperthyroidism and ophthalmopathy.

Sequenced material: peripheral blood mononuclear cells (PBMCs), taken at new diagnosis, from a patient treated with antithyroid drugs. These receptor sequences come from a young man with Graves disease.

This clonotype was found many times. The chain joins TRBV20-1 to TRBJ2-1; TRBD1 matches at 7 bases. V gave up 3 bases and J gave up 5 bases; unmatched junction bases: 10. The CDR3 contains 15 residues. Germline V lookup: CDR1 DFQATT, CDR2 SNEGSKA (reference sequence). CDR3 bases: TGCAGTGCTAGCGACTTTAAGGGGGCCAACAATGAGCAGTTCTTC. This codes for CSASDFKGANNEQFF.

This clonotype appeared a few times. CDR3 sequence: CASSYVLADHSSYNEQFF. CDR3 sequence (DNA): TGTGCCAGCAGCTACGTACTAGCGGATCACAGCTCCTACAATGAGCAGTTCTTC. The chain links TRBV7-9 to TRBJ2-1, with 8 positions matching TRBD2. The V gene's germline CDR1 is SEHNR and CDR2 FQNEAQ (reference sequence). The CDR3 covers 18 residues. The V gene end was trimmed by 4 bases and the J gene end by 0 bases; junction bases not matched to a gene: 11.

In this sample, this clonotype turned up many times. The DNA for the CDR3 is TGTGCCAGCACCTCGGTCACTGAAGCTTTCTTT. It codes for CASTSVTEAFF. The chain combines TRBV6-1 with TRBJ1-1; D is uncertain. Germline V gene data show CDR1 as MNHNS and CDR2 as SASEGT. Trimming took 7 bases from V and 4 from J, leaving 7 bases between them. CDR3 length: 11 residues.

The gene calls are TRBV5-4 and TRBJ2-1; 8 nucleotides agree with TRBD2. The ends lost 3 bases at V and 8 bases at J; junction bases unmatched: 13. The CDR3 is 16 residues long. Per germline, CDR1 SGHNT and CDR2 YYREEE (reference sequence). This chain's CDR3 is CASSWGAGEAFYEQFF. The CDR3 DNA reads TGTGCCAGCAGCTGGGGAGCGGGAGAGGCGTTTTATGAGCAGTTCTTC.

This clonotype was seen many times. The J gene is TRBJ2-3, the V gene TRBV20-1; 8 bases map to TRBD2. The CDR3 spans 13 residues. The ends lost 6 bases at V and 2 bases at J; junction bases unmatched: 4. Germline assignment: CDR1 DFQATT and CDR2 SNEGSKA (reference sequence). Here the CDR3 reads CSAMTSVTDTQYF. CDR3 nucleotides: TGCAGTGCCATGACTAGCGTCACAGATACGCAGTATTTT.

This clonotype was picked up many times. The chain carries TRBV6-1 and TRBJ1-2; D gene unclear. Looked up from germline, CDR1 is MNHNS and CDR2 is SASEGT. The CDR3 has 13 amino acids. The V end lost 6 bases, the J end lost 3 bases, and 11 bases lay between the germline ends. CDR3 residues: CASSSGPYYGYTF. As DNA, the CDR3 is TGTGCCAGCAGCTCCGGACCCTACTATGGCTACACCTTC.

The chain recombines TRBV19 with TRBJ1-4; D unclear. There are 14 residues in the CDR3. Trimming removed 7 bases from V and 4 bases from J, with 13 bases in between. Germline CDR1 reads LNHDA; CDR2 reads SQIVND (reference sequence). The CDR3 spells CASTVGEFNEKLFF. CDR3 DNA: TGTGCCAGTACCGTTGGGGAGTTTAATGAAAAACTGTTTTTT.

The rearrangement links TRBV20-1 to TRBJ1-4; D unclear. The V gene lost 3 bases and the J gene lost 5 bases, with 10 bases spanning the gap. Germline V CDR1 and CDR2: DFQATT, SNEGSKA (reference sequence). This CDR3 contains 13 residues. The CDR3 spells CSASYRGNEKLFF. The CDR3 region has the DNA TGCAGTGCTAGCTACCGAGGGAATGAAAAACTGTTTTTT.

This clonotype showed up many times. The V call is TRBV7-9, the J call TRBJ2-1, with D unresolved. CDR3 size: 10 residues. The V end lost 11 bases, the J end lost 11 bases, and 13 bases lay between the germline ends. The germline V gene has CDR1 SEHNR and CDR2 FQNEAQ (reference sequence). The DNA of the CDR3 is TGTGCCTCCCGGTCCCGTAAGCAGTTCTTC. Translation: CASRSRKQFF.